This T cell receptor (beta chain) was sequenced for a study of CD4 T cells in relation to SARS-CoV-2 and coronaviruses. Study in general: PBMCs were cultured with antigen for roughly 10 days before TCR beta sequencing.

Sequencing was performed with immunoSEQ multiplex PCR; in TCRdb, only in-frame clones are kept and a portion is missing. The sample holds fewer than 35,000 clones, over 60% seen once. The V segment lost 4 bases and the J segment 7 bases; nucleotides outside the gene matches: 7. Germline CDR1 is LGHDT and CDR2 is YNNKEL (reference sequence). This CDR3 region has 13 residues. Study results and limitations: SARS-CoV-2-driven expansion was significantly weaker in crossreactive than monoreactive clones. Pre-pandemic and post-infection samples never came from the same donor.

Comments on this clone: Its antigen is unidentified.

Naive or memory CD4+ cells were cultured 1:1 with T cell-depleted PBMCs plus CEF. The sample taken for sequencing was memory CD4+ T cells from PBMCs, cultured in vitro. This chain links TRBV3-1 (or the pseudogene TRBV3-2) with TRBJ2-7; TRBD2 agrees at 7 bases. This TCR was sampled from an adult with COVID-19. The CDR3 reads CASSLVGGEEQYF. CDR3 coding DNA: TGTGCCAGCAGCCTTGTGGGGGGGGAAGAGCAGTACTTC.